This T cell receptor beta chain was identified during a study of blood T cell repertoires in COVID-19. Across the study: COVID-19 samples, acute and convalescent, were from the United States, Italy and Spain. T cells, B-cell-depleted T cells, or PBMCs supplied cDNA or gDNA.

This CDR3 region has 15 residues. The junction had 4 bases not matched to a gene; V was cut back by 2 bases and J by 2 bases. Looked up from germline, CDR1 is SGDLS and CDR2 is YYNGEE. In the authors' workflow: Amplifying reference gene primers gave estimates of nucleated cell counts. Sequencing used immunoSEQ multiplex PCR; TCRdb keeps in-frame clones, though not all of them. D and trimming were read from the DNA, whereas the V and J calls and clone size are those reported in that table. Of about 210,000 clones listed, approximately 82% are singletons. This clone was seen a single time. The chain has TRBV9 and TRBJ1-3; 7 bases match TRBD1. The sequence came from a woman aged 40 to 50 with acute or convalescent COVID-19. Sequenced: peripheral blood. The CDR3 nucleotides are TGTGCCAGCAGCGTGCGGGGACAGCCTGGAAACACCATATATTTT. It codes for CASSVRGQPGNTIYF.